The clone carrying this T cell receptor beta chain was counted once. Its antigen remains unknown. The sample belongs to a study of T cells in localized non-small cell lung cancer. Germline CDR1 reads SGHRS; CDR2 reads YFSETQ. The CDR3 is made up of 14 amino acids. The V end was cut by 3 bases, the J end by 3 bases, with 9 bases between. General study results and limits: Clonality peaked in uninvolved adjacent lung rather than tumor. There was an association of higher blood T cell density with longer overall survival. Across samples, adjacent lung featured a median roughly 50 of the top 100 tumor clones. Heterogeneity remains possible, as sequencing covered one tumor region only.

TCRdb's copy holds only in-frame clones and misses some; the assay was immunoSEQ multiplex PCR. The sample lists tens of thousands of clones, roughly 91% seen once, with 20% to 25% in the top ten. The chain couples TRBV5-1 to TRBJ2-2; no reliable D call. The starting material was peripheral blood, obtained before any cancer treatment. The TCR comes from a woman between 35 and 70 years old with stage I squamous cell lung carcinoma. In DNA form, the CDR3 reads TGCGCCAGCAGCTCGGCGCGGTACACCGGGGAGCTGTTTTTT. Its protein is CASSSARYTGELFF.